This TCR beta chain was found in a study of blood T cell repertoires in COVID-19. The Seattle patients, enrolled during active infection, were followed longitudinally. This CDR3 has 14 amino acids. CDR1 is MNHEY, CDR2 SVGAGI, per germline. J gave up 4 bases and V 7 bases, and 6 bases lay outside the gene matches. Per the original methods: Using reference gene primer amplification, nucleated cell counts were estimated. Some clones are missing from TCRdb's copy, which holds only in-frame ones; the method was immunoSEQ multiplex PCR. Clone size and the V and J calls come from that table; the DNA yielded D and trimming. The sample contains about 160,000 clones, roughly 82% of which appear only once.

Specimen: peripheral blood. This chain links TRBV6-5 with TRBJ1-2, with 10 bases aligning to TRBD1. The source of this sequence is a woman aged 40 to 50 with COVID-19, enrolled during active disease. DNA of the CDR3: TGTGCCAGCAACCGACAGGGGGCGGGCTATGGCTACACCTTC. Its protein is CASNRQGAGYGYTF.